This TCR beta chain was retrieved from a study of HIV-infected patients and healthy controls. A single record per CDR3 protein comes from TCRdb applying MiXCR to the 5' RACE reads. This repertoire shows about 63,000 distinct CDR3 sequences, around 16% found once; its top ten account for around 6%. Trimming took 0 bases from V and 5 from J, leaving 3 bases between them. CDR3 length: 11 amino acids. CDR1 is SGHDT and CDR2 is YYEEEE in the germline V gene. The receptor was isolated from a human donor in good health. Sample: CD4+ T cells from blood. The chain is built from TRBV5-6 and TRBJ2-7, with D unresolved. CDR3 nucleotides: TGTGCCAGCAGCTTGGAGGACGAGCAGTACTTC. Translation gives CASSLEDEQYF.